The source of this T cell receptor (beta chain) is a study of blood T cell repertoires in COVID-19. Background on the study: Material from acute and convalescent COVID-19 was sourced from the United States, Italy and Spain.

The CDR3 is made up of 15 amino acids. Germline CDR1 is SGHNT and CDR2 is YENEEA. J was trimmed by 5 bases and V by 5 bases; bases with no gene match: 10. Profiled with immunoSEQ multiplex PCR; TCRdb holds only in-frame clones, not every one. The sample lists hundreds of thousands of clones, 91% seen once, with around 3.5% in the top ten. V and J are TRBV11-3 and TRBJ2-5; 8 bases match TRBD2. The TCR originated in a woman aged 18-35 years who had recovered from COVID-19. The sequencing input was peripheral blood. The CDR3 region is CASSHSSTGGETQYF. CDR3 coding DNA: TGTGCCAGCAGCCATTCCTCGACGGGAGGGGAGACCCAGTACTTC.